This T cell receptor beta chain came from a study of cytomegalovirus exposure and HLA in healthy donors (dated by TCRdb to 2015 to 2018). Study-wide context: In an earlier analysis of some 550 of the donors, approximately 260 Gb of sequence data and 95 million to 130 million unique TCR beta sequences from 180 million or so T cells were reported. Around 330 gigabases of sequencing data and 91 million or so unique TCR sequences made up an early release that covered nearly 650 HLA-typed donors. Of the 300 to 500 genotyped donors, 65% to 90% were placed in the genetic ancestry cluster associated with self-reported Caucasian donors. The aim of the study was to test whether cataloging public T cell receptors could identify signatures of past pathogen exposure. The study used immunosequencing to profile the T cell repertoires of several hundred subjects and linked those repertoires to cytomegalovirus serostatus. Along with the approximately 650-subject first cohort, a separate validation cohort of over a hundred different subjects was used. High-throughput TCR immunosequencing, statistical association of individual TCRs with disease status, and machine learning were combined to predict cytomegalovirus infection status. In a later analysis, previously published TCR beta repertoires from some 640 donors were re-analyzed and high-resolution HLA genotyping was added so that TCR occurrence patterns could be studied. Rather than using new phenotypic data, the later analysis identified candidate immune exposures from TCR beta sequences and from how often those sequences occurred across donors. An earlier analysis of 587 of the donors applied high-throughput TCR beta sequencing to assess whether each TCR beta V gene segment acted as functional or pseudogenic. Donor age, sex, ethnicity and CMV serostatus were compiled together with the repertoire data. Genome-wide SNP genotypes for about 65% of the 666 donors were used in a later genetic analysis, which treated that subset as a discovery cohort. All discovery cohort repertoires had been generated using a single sequencing platform. HLA typing included class I and class II loci at four-digit resolution. Typing coverage differed by locus: A, B, C, DRB1 and DQB1 were typed in about 629-630 donors, DQA1 in 500 to 550, DPA1 in roughly 590, and DPB1 in just under 480. About five DR-DQ haplotypes were handled as single units for association and clustering, since linkage in the cohort was strong. Across around 400 genotyped donors of the cohort, an average of approximately 220,000 unique TCR beta nucleotide sequences per donor were sequenced, and roughly 20% of those sequences were non-productive.

Library construction relied on the immunoSEQ multiplex PCR assay. The multiplex PCR relied on a mix of 60 forward primers for TCR Vbeta segments and 13 reverse primers for TCR Jbeta segments. A multiplex PCR assay on genomic DNA amplified the CDR3 region of rearranged TCR beta genes. The Illumina HiSeq System was used to sequence the amplified TCR beta libraries as 87-base-pair reads. As for the authors' bioinformatics: A later analysis counted some 80 million unique TCR beta chains across the 640 or so repertoires, and roughly 9.9 million of these chains were shared by at least two donors. A nearest-neighbor algorithm error-corrected the raw reads and collapsed the reads into unique sequences, merging closely related sequences to remove PCR and sequencing errors. V, D and J gene segments were assigned by aligning CDR3 sequences to IMGT reference sequences. For a sequence to be retained, a match of at least six nucleotides to both a V gene segment and a J gene segment was required. Rearrangements were called productive when the CDR3 lacked stop codons and stayed in frame with V and J; all others were non-productive. CDR3 was defined by IMGT convention, running from the second conserved V-encoded cysteine to the conserved J-encoded phenylalanine. The earlier analysis of 550 to 650 of the donors excluded any sequence lacking an unambiguous match to a single V gene segment. An earlier analysis of a few hundred of the donors called V segments functional above 56.7% productive rearrangements and segregating when the between-donor standard deviation exceeded 5%. A statistical classification framework was built to diagnose cytomegalovirus status from the catalog of TCR beta chain sequences. In a later analysis, TCR nucleotide sequences were compared against IMGT/GENE-DB human TR gene sequences so that V and J genes could be assigned. In a later analysis, CDR3 sequences and most-parsimonious VDJ recombination scenarios were assigned using the TCRdist pipeline. A later analysis defined each TCR beta chain by its CDR3 amino acid sequence plus V-gene family, and excluded reads lacking a unique V-gene family. As a way to deal with suspected cross-contamination and a sequencing artifact, a later analysis dropped approximately 590 nucleotide sequences that were highly shared and had low generation probability. In a later analysis, a clonal expansion index for each public chain was calculated from normalized within-repertoire ranks of inferred template counts. A later analysis computed generation probabilities with a VDJ recombination model fitted to out-of-frame rearrangements, and checked the results against IGoR. In a later analysis, hypergeometric tests were used to score TCR-TCR, TCR-HLA and TCR-CMV co-occurrence, with a repertoire-size bias correction applied to TCR pairs. To estimate false discovery rates, a later analysis permuted the HLA or CMV assignments 20 times. In a later analysis, co-occurring TCRs were grouped using DBSCAN, with TCRdist sequence similarity added in when clustering inside HLA-allele-positive subsets. Co-occurrence clustering excluded repertoires with fewer than 30,000 or more than 120,000 public chains, plus five with anomalous nucleotide sharing. TCRdb stores this immuneACCESS table with in-frame sequences only. Part of the clones is absent; in the studies checked, under half of the shortfall reflects unresolved V genes, and no reason is known for the rest. V, J and clone size are taken as reported in that table, and D and trimming were inferred from the DNA itself. In this sample the table shows 160,000 or so clones, approximately 76% of which occur a single time. The ten top clones hold approximately 1.4% of the sample.

In total, fewer than 750 healthy bone marrow donors made up the cohort. At the time of sampling, all cohort members were nominally healthy, though unrecorded immune exposures were likely present. The donor was CMV seronegative and was included in the group of about 350 seronegative cohort members. A peripheral blood sample was provided by each donor, and peripheral blood mononuclear cells were used for TCR beta sequencing. Genomic DNA extraction from the blood cell samples was performed with the Qiagen DNeasy Blood Extraction Kit. Study-wide findings and limitations: Assigning TCR associations to individual alleles was difficult when HLA alleles, especially DR and DQ, strongly co-occurred. A group of highly shared sequence variants was considered likely to be a technical artifact of the sequencing pipeline. According to a later analysis, most CMV-associated TCR beta chains appeared to be HLA-restricted, and the HLA associations seemed to be driven largely by CMV exposure. Three of the identified cytomegalovirus-associated TCR beta chains were confirmed in vitro to be specific for cytomegalovirus antigens. Because the 87-base-pair reads could not distinguish some IMGT-functional V segments, including TRBV6-2 and TRBV6-3, those segments were excluded. In a later analysis, around 17,000 TCR beta sequences were associated with specific HLA alleles at a false discovery rate of 0.05. Cytomegalovirus status was reported to be diagnosed by the classifier with high specificity and sensitivity in both the original and validation cohorts. Because counts were too low, seventeen rarely observed V segments, including chromosome 9 orphons, were left out of the earlier analysis of about 500 of the donors. In a later genetic analysis, a missense DCLRE1C variant was associated with V-gene and J-gene trimming of TCR beta chains, and the association was replicated in an independent cohort. Only TCR beta chains were sequenced in this cohort, and the absence of alpha or paired-chain data limited detectable features. Presence/absence analyses assumed roughly uniform sequencing depth across donors, an assumption that may not hold. Several of the top co-occurrence clusters appeared to be linked to parvovirus B19, influenza, CMV and Epstein-Barr virus, according to a later analysis. Because HLA typing was missing for some donors at each locus, association tests included only the typed subset. A later analysis found that HLA-associated TCR beta chains were more clonally expanded and had lower generation probabilities than equally common non-associated chains. Immune exposure information for the cohort was limited to CMV serostatus. According to a later genetic analysis, donors in an Asian-associated ancestry cluster had fewer N-insertions in productive TCRs than the approximately 630-donor mean. A further reported finding was that TCR beta sequences accurately predicted the HLA-A and HLA-B alleles for most subjects in the first cohort. Most TCR sequences were observed very rarely across donors, whereas some public TCRs were present in many individuals. A total of fewer than 200 TCR beta chains were listed by the study as associated with cytomegalovirus. In a later analysis, the rate of TCR association differed among HLA loci, with DRB1 alleles having the most associated TCRs and HLA-C alleles having the fewest. It was suggested by the authors that the approach could potentially be generalized to other disease states and immunological phenotypes. Linkage disequilibrium might explain the correlated functional status among segregating V segments, but an unknown experimental factor could not be excluded. In an earlier analysis of approximately 590 of the donors, most TCR beta V segments appeared in productive rearrangements about 87% or about 30% of the time, broadly matching IMGT annotations.

A distance of 11 bases separates the germline ends of V and J, which lose 3 bases and 2 bases respectively. Taken from the germline V gene, the CDR1 and CDR2 loops are SGDLS and YYNGEE. The CDR3, from cysteine to phenylalanine, totals 15 residues. Of all the DNA, just the CDR3 is kept, 45 bases in frame from base 1. As for this clone: Its antigen is currently not known. Base qualities are not recorded, but no much larger clone differs from it by a single base.

Specimen: PBMCs. Recombination connected TRBV9 to TRBJ2-2, with the D gene call left open. This TCR was recovered from a man aged 55-75 years in good health and CMV-seronegative. The nucleotide sequence reads as follows: TGTGCCAGCAGCGGACTCAATCCAAACACCGGGGAGCTGTTTTTT. It translates to CASSGLNPNTGELFF.